The clone carrying this T cell receptor (beta chain) came up many times. Each CDR3 protein is one row after TCRdb ran MiXCR on the reads. The sample lists a few hundred thousand distinct CDR3 sequences, roughly 15% occurring once. This entry is derived from a study of T cell repertoires in cytomegalovirus infection. V was shortened by 6 bases and J by 6 bases, with 18 bases between the two germline ends. This CDR3 spans 15 amino acids. Germline CDR1 and CDR2: SGHTA and FQGNSA. Sequenced: PBMCs. The clonotype was recovered from a human donor in good health (CMV status not recorded). Some clones in this sample may be carry-over from other donors' samples. The chain has TRBV7-2 and TRBJ1-5; D gene ambiguous. The CDR3 region is CASSTTPQAGQPQHF. The CDR3 region has the DNA TGTGCCAGCAGTACCACCCCCCAGGCGGGTCAGCCCCAGCATTTT.